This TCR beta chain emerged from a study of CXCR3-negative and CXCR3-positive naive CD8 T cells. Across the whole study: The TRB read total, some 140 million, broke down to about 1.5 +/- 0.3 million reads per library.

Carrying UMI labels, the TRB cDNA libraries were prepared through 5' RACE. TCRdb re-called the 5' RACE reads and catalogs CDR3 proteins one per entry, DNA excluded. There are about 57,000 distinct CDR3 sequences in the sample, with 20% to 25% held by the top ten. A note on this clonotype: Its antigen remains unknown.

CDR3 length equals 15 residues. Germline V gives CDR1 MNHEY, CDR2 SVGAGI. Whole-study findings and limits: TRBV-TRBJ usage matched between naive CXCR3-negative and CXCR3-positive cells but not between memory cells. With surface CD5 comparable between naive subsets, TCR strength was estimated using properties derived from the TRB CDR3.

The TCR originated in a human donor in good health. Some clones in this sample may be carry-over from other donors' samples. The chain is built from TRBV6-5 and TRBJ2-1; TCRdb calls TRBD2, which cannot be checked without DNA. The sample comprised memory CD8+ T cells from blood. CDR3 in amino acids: CASSYSLAYNNEQFF.